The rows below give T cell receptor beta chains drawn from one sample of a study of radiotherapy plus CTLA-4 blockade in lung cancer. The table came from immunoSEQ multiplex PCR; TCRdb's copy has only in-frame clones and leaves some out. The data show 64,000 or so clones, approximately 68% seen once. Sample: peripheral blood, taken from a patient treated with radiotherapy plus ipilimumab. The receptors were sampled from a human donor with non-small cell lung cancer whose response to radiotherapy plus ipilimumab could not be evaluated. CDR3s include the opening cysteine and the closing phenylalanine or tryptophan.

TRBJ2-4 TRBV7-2 CASSLQGVWNIQYF
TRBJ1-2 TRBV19 CASNTRPGQGAESVYGYTF
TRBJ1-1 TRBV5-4 CASSLYQGGNTEAFF
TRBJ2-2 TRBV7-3 CASSLDRFPSGIGELFF
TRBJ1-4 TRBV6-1 CASSLLRTGDEKLFF
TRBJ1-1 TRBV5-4 CASSSGGTEAFF
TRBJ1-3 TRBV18 CASSPLNIGTGSGNTIYF
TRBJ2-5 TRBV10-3 CAISGTGGKEETQYF
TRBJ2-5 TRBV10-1 CASSPKGAQETQYF
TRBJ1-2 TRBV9 CASSVALGQGGSYTF
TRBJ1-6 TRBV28 CASSLTDYNSPLHF
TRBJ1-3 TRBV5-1 CASSLGDSGNTIYF
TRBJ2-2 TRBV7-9 CASSLGFDVGELFF
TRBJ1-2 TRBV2 CASSEDSYGYTF
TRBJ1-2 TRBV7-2 CASSLHGGNYGYTF
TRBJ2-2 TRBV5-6 CASSLVQRSTGELFF
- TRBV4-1 CASSLQTRSSTYEQYF
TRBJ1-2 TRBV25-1 CASSEGNRPTSNYGYTF
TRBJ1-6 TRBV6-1 CASSIATGNSPLHF
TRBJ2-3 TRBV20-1 CSAGADTQYF